The rows below give T cell receptor beta chains drawn from one sample of a study of CD8 T cells in Susac syndrome. TCRdb re-derived calls from the immunoSEQ multiplex PCR reads in MiXCR, one entry per CDR3 protein. This table has 210,000 or so distinct CDR3 sequences, about 95% appearing once. Sequencing input: CD4+ T cells from PBMCs. These receptors were collected from a human donor with Susac syndrome. Both conserved end residues are part of each CDR3. D genes are given only for firm matches. Size is omitted from some rows. Given values are once, few, many or a class for expanded clones.

V gene	D gene	clone size	J gene	CDR3 protein	CDR3 DNA
TRBV27	NA	NA	TRBJ1-2	CASRHAGNNYGYTF	TGTGCCAGCAGGCACGCCGGGAACAACTATGGCTACACCTTC
TRBV9	TRBD1	NA	TRBJ1-1	CASSVATGVEEGEAFF	TGTGCCAGCAGCGTAGCCACAGGGGTTGAAGAAGGTGAAGCTTTCTTT
TRBV7-8	NA	NA	TRBJ2-3	CASSLSGGTDTQYF	TGTGCCAGCAGCTTGTCCGGAGGCACAGATACGCAGTATTTT
TRBV12-3/TRBV12-4	NA	NA	TRBJ2-5	CASSLGPPRQETQYF	TGTGCCAGCAGTTTAGGCCCGCCACGCCAAGAGACCCAGTACTTC
TRBV5-1	NA	NA	TRBJ2-6	CASSLGLTGANVLTF	TGCGCCAGCAGCTTGGGACTTACTGGGGCCAACGTCCTGACTTTC
TRBV29-1	NA	NA	TRBJ2-3	CSARLGRTDTQYF	TGCAGCGCTCGACTGGGCCGCACAGATACGCAGTATTTT
TRBV6-6	NA	once	TRBJ2-6	CASSYRTLSGANVLTF	TGTGCCAGCAGTTACCGAACCCTCTCTGGGGCCAACGTCCTGACTTTC
TRBV7-2	NA	NA	TRBJ1-1	CASSPGTAEGTEAFF	TGTGCCAGCAGCCCTGGGACGGCGGAGGGCACTGAAGCTTTCTTT
TRBV6-5	TRBD2	NA	TRBJ2-2	CASSYSGGFRGGELFF	TGTGCCAGCAGTTACTCCGGGGGGTTTCGGGGCGGGGAGCTGTTTTTT
TRBV27	TRBD2	once	TRBJ2-3	CASSLFLAGGADTQYF	TGTGCCAGCAGCCTCTTCCTAGCGGGGGGGGCAGATACGCAGTATTTT
TRBV6-2/TRBV6-3	NA	NA	TRBJ2-2	CASSRPGLASEELFF	TGTGCCAGCAGCCGCCCTGGGCTAGCTTCCGAGGAGCTGTTTTTT
TRBV5-6	TRBD1	NA	TRBJ1-2	CASSWDREAYGYTF	TGTGCCAGCAGCTGGGACAGGGAAGCCTATGGCTACACCTTC
TRBV12-3/TRBV12-4	TRBD2	once	TRBJ2-3	CASKRGGTDTQYF	TGTGCCAGCAAGCGGGGGGGCACAGATACGCAGTATTTT
TRBV5-1	TRBD1	NA	TRBJ2-3	CASSSKTGGTDTQYF	TGCGCCAGCAGCTCGAAGACAGGGGGAACAGATACGCAGTATTTT
TRBV29-1	NA	NA	TRBJ2-2	CSVARANTGELFF	TGCAGCGTGGCCAGGGCTAACACCGGGGAGCTGTTTTTT
TRBV30	TRBD1	NA	TRBJ1-1	CAWDSGGYGNTEAFF	TGTGCCTGGGATTCAGGGGGATATGGGAACACTGAAGCTTTCTTT
TRBV20-1	NA	NA	TRBJ1-5	CSAIQGIDQPQHF	TGCAGTGCTATACAGGGAATCGATCAGCCCCAGCATTTT
TRBV5-4	TRBD1	NA	TRBJ1-4	CASSPKEGTGGKLFF	TGTGCCAGCAGCCCAAAGGAGGGGACAGGCGGAAAACTGTTTTTT
TRBV20-1	NA	once	TRBJ2-7	CSATPLSGDQSYEQYF	TGCAGTGCTACCCCCCTTTCCGGGGATCAATCCTACGAGCAGTACTTC
TRBV5-6	TRBD1	NA	TRBJ2-1	CASRKTGEPMGEQFF	TGTGCCAGCAGAAAGACAGGGGAACCAATGGGTGAGCAGTTCTTC
TRBV20-1	TRBD1	NA	TRBJ1-1	CSAEPNRQGSNTEAFF	TGCAGTGCTGAGCCAAACCGACAGGGCTCGAACACTGAAGCTTTCTTT
TRBV29-1	NA	NA	TRBJ1-3	CSVEHLSGNTIYF	TGCAGCGTTGAGCACCTCTCTGGAAACACCATATATTTT
TRBV7-2	NA	NA	TRBJ2-5	CASSLVPVQETQYF	TGTGCCAGCAGCTTAGTACCCGTCCAAGAGACCCAGTACTTC
TRBV30	TRBD2	NA	TRBJ2-1	CAWSVRPPGLATSEQFF	TGTGCCTGGAGTGTACGTCCCCCGGGACTAGCAACAAGTGAGCAGTTCTTC
TRBV11-1	NA	NA	TRBJ2-7	CASSLAVRGYEQYF	TGTGCCAGCAGCTTAGCGGTCAGGGGCTACGAGCAGTACTTC
TRBV6-5	TRBD1	NA	TRBJ1-2	CASSYSFTGDYYGYTF	TGTGCCAGCAGTTACTCTTTCACAGGGGATTACTATGGCTACACCTTC
TRBV30	TRBD2	NA	TRBJ2-3	CAWSVGGGAGTQYF	TGTGCCTGGAGTGTCGGCGGGGGGGCCGGTACGCAGTATTTT
TRBV18	TRBD1	NA	TRBJ2-7	CASSPNRGENEQYF	TGTGCCAGCTCACCAAACAGGGGGGAAAACGAGCAGTACTTC
TRBV19	NA	NA	TRBJ1-1	CAISGGTEAFF	TGTGCCATCTCGGGTGGGACTGAAGCTTTCTTT
TRBV30	TRBD1	NA	TRBJ2-2	CAWSQPRTGSAGELFF	TGTGCCTGGAGTCAACCCCGGACAGGGTCGGCCGGGGAGCTGTTTTTT
TRBV18	NA	NA	TRBJ1-5	CASSPPGAGRSPQHF	TGTGCCAGCTCACCACCGGGGGCCGGACGGTCGCCCCAGCATTTT
TRBV20-1	TRBD1	NA	TRBJ2-7	CSAGDREEIQDEQYF	TGCAGTGCTGGGGACAGAGAAGAAATCCAGGACGAGCAGTACTTC
TRBV7-2	NA	once	TRBJ1-1	CASSFRFGNTEAFF	TGTGCCAGCAGCTTCCGATTCGGGAACACTGAAGCTTTCTTT
TRBV6-2/TRBV6-3	TRBD1	NA	TRBJ1-1	CASSSLTGVNTEAFF	TGTGCCAGCAGTTCGTTGACAGGGGTGAACACTGAAGCTTTCTTT
TRBV28	NA	NA	TRBJ2-1	CASSLGQGSLNEQFF	TGTGCCAGCAGCCTCGGGCAGGGAAGTCTCAATGAGCAGTTCTTC
TRBV18	TRBD1	NA	TRBJ2-7	CASSPYRDSLSYEQYF	TGTGCCAGCTCACCTTACCGGGACAGTCTCTCCTACGAGCAGTACTTC
TRBV28	TRBD1	NA	TRBJ1-1	CASSSHRGWVVGTEAFF	TGTGCCAGCAGTTCCCACAGGGGGTGGGTGGTAGGCACTGAAGCTTTCTTT
TRBV25-1	NA	NA	TRBJ1-2	CASSEFRGSGYTF	TGTGCCAGCAGTGAATTTAGGGGTTCTGGCTACACCTTC
TRBV29-1	TRBD1	NA	TRBJ1-5	CSVSTGGQPQHF	TGCAGCGTTTCGACAGGGGGCCAGCCCCAGCATTTT
TRBV30	TRBD1	NA	TRBJ2-7	CAWSGTGGSYEQYF	TGTGCCTGGAGTGGGACAGGGGGATCCTACGAGCAGTACTTC
TRBV29-1	TRBD1	NA	TRBJ2-3	CSANGDRGRNSDTQYF	TGCAGCGCCAATGGGGACAGGGGGCGGAATAGCGATACGCAGTATTTT
TRBV3-1	TRBD1	NA	TRBJ1-1	CASSPTGPTEAFF	TGTGCCAGCAGCCCGACAGGGCCCACTGAAGCTTTCTTT
TRBV21-1	NA	NA	TRBJ2-7	CASSAPGTGGSYEQYF	TGTGCCAGCAGCGCCCCCGGGACAGGGGGCTCCTACGAGCAGTACTTC
TRBV29-1	TRBD1	NA	TRBJ2-1	CSVGDRVNEQSF	TGCAGCGTTGGAGACAGGGTGAATGAGCAGTCCTTC
TRBV28	NA	NA	TRBJ2-4	CASSSGQNRLAKNIQYF	TGTGCCAGCAGTTCCGGACAGAACCGTCTAGCCAAAAACATTCAGTACTTC